Listed below are T cell receptor beta chains from one sample, sequenced in a study of CD8+ T cells in alopecia areata. Some clones are missing from TCRdb's copy, which holds only in-frame ones; the method was immunoSEQ multiplex PCR. The sample includes approximately 190,000 clones, about 62% of them seen just once. The starting material was CD4+ T cells sorted from blood, obtained at week 24, from a patient treated with tofacitinib. These receptors all come from a human donor with alopecia areata. Each CDR3 is given with its conserved first and last residue. D genes are given only for firm matches. Clone size appears in some rows only: once, few, many, or a class for an expanded clone.

CASSLWGIHTGELFF	TGTGCCAGCAGCTTGTGGGGGATCCACACCGGGGAGCTGTTTTTT	TRBV5-6	TRBJ2-2	.	.
CASSPTGGGELFF	TGTGCCAGCAGCCCAACAGGGGGCGGGGAGCTGTTTTTT	TRBV7-3	TRBJ2-2	TRBD1	.
CASSSPKDEQYF	TGTGCCAGCAGCTCCCCTAAGGACGAGCAGTACTTC	TRBV5-4	TRBJ2-7	.	.
CAISESIAGTGSYEQYF	TGTGCCATCAGTGAGTCTATTGCAGGGACAGGCTCCTACGAGCAGTACTTC	TRBV10-3	TRBJ2-7	TRBD1	few
CAISESGTSGGYEQYF	TGTGCCATCAGTGAGTCCGGGACTAGCGGGGGTTACGAGCAGTACTTC	TRBV10-3	TRBJ2-7	TRBD2	.
CASSEGATNYGYTF	TGTGCCAGCAGCGAAGGGGCTACTAACTATGGCTACACCTTC	TRBV14	TRBJ1-2	.	few
CSGGSSYEQYF	TGCAGCGGGGGGAGCTCCTACGAGCAGTACTTC	TRBV29-1	TRBJ2-7	.	few
CASSVSLPPDTQYF	TGTGCCAGCAGCGTAAGTCTACCCCCAGATACGCAGTATTTT	TRBV9	TRBJ2-3	.	few
CASSPPWGDNQPQHF	TGTGCCAGCTCACCACCTTGGGGGGATAATCAGCCCCAGCATTTT	TRBV18	TRBJ1-5	.	.
CASSLGTGGIPEAFF	TGTGCCAGCAGCTTGGGGACAGGGGGGATCCCTGAAGCTTTCTTT	TRBV7-9	TRBJ1-1	TRBD1	.
CASSPLLAGGPYEQYF	TGCGCCAGCAGCCCTCTCCTAGCGGGAGGCCCCTACGAGCAGTACTTC	TRBV4-3	TRBJ2-7	TRBD2	.